This T cell receptor (beta chain) is drawn from a study of cytomegalovirus exposure and HLA in healthy donors (dated by TCRdb to 2017 to 2019). Regarding the study in general: In an earlier analysis of under 750 of the donors, around 300 Gb of sequence data and 90 million to 120 million unique TCR beta sequences from approximately 180 million T cells were reported. A later analysis re-examined previously published TCR beta repertoires from about 670 donors and added high-resolution HLA genotyping to investigate patterns of TCR occurrence. The genetic ancestry cluster associated with self-reported Caucasian donors included over 80% of the roughly 410 genotyped donors. The number of typed donors differed by locus: about 620-640 for A, B, C, DRB1 and DQB1; some 500 for DQA1; roughly 600 for DPA1; and 450 to 480 for DPB1. In the later analysis, no new phenotypic data were used to find candidate immune exposures; instead, reliance was placed on TCR beta sequences and their occurrence across donors. Class I and class II HLA loci were covered by the typing at four-digit resolution. Besides the first cohort of roughly 640 subjects, a separate validation cohort made up of around 120 different subjects was used. All discovery cohort repertoires had been generated using a single sequencing platform. The study aimed to test whether cataloging public T cell receptors could reveal signatures of past pathogen exposure. The study used immunosequencing to profile the T cell repertoires of 666 subjects and linked those repertoires to cytomegalovirus serostatus. About five DR-DQ haplotypes were treated as single units for association and clustering because of strong linkage in the cohort. To predict cytomegalovirus infection status, the study combined high-throughput TCR immunosequencing, statistical association of individual TCRs with disease status, and machine learning. Genome-wide SNP genotypes for about 55% of the 666 donors were used in a later genetic analysis, which treated that subset as a discovery cohort. Donor age, sex, ethnicity and CMV serostatus were compiled together with the repertoire data. An earlier analysis of approximately 580 of the donors used high-throughput TCR beta sequencing to judge whether each TCR beta V gene segment behaved as functional or pseudogenic. Across 300 to 500 genotyped donors of the cohort, an average of approximately 240,000 unique TCR beta nucleotide sequences per donor were sequenced, and 15% to 20% of those sequences were non-productive. Roughly 300 gigabases of sequencing data and tens of millions of unique TCR sequences were included in an early release covering 500 to 750 HLA-typed donors.

Library preparation employed the immunoSEQ multiplex PCR assay. For the multiplex PCR, a mixture combining 60 forward primers for TCR Vbeta segments and 13 reverse primers for TCR Jbeta segments was used. The CDR3 region of rearranged TCR beta genes was amplified from genomic DNA by a multiplex PCR assay. Amplified TCR beta libraries were sequenced as 87-base-pair reads on the Illumina HiSeq System. The authors' analysis ran thus. A later analysis counted about 76 million unique TCR beta chains across the 650 to 700 repertoires, and some 12 million of these chains were shared by at least two donors. Raw reads were error-corrected and collapsed into unique sequences with a nearest-neighbor algorithm that merged closely related sequences to remove PCR and sequencing errors. Alignment of CDR3 sequences to IMGT reference sequences was used to assign V, D and J gene segments. Each retained sequence needed at least a six-nucleotide match to both a V gene segment and a J gene segment. Rearrangements were classified as productive when the CDR3 lacked stop codons and remained in frame with V and J, and all other rearrangements were classified as non-productive. Following IMGT convention, CDR3 was defined as the stretch from the second conserved V-encoded cysteine to the conserved J-encoded phenylalanine. The earlier analysis of about 590 of the donors excluded sequences that lacked an unambiguous match to a single V gene segment. In an earlier analysis of 500 to 750 of the donors, V segments were called functional above 56.7% productive rearrangements and were called segregating when the between-donor standard deviation exceeded 5%. A statistical classification framework was built for diagnosing cytomegalovirus status from the catalog of TCR beta chain sequences. In a later analysis, V and J genes were assigned by comparing TCR nucleotide sequences against IMGT/GENE-DB human TR gene sequences. A later analysis assigned CDR3 sequences and most-parsimonious VDJ recombination scenarios with the TCRdist pipeline. In a later analysis, each TCR beta chain was defined by its CDR3 amino acid sequence together with its V-gene family, and reads lacking a unique V-gene family were excluded. As a way to deal with suspected cross-contamination and a sequencing artifact, a later analysis dropped 640 or so nucleotide sequences that were highly shared and had low generation probability. For each public chain, a later analysis derived a clonal expansion index from normalized ranks of inferred template counts within each repertoire. In a later analysis, generation probabilities were computed with a VDJ recombination model fitted to out-of-frame rearrangements, and the resulting probabilities were checked against IGoR. In a later analysis, hypergeometric tests were used to score TCR-TCR, TCR-HLA and TCR-CMV co-occurrence, with a repertoire-size bias correction applied to TCR pairs. In a later analysis, false discovery rates were estimated by permuting HLA or CMV assignments 20 times. In a later analysis, co-occurring TCRs were grouped with DBSCAN, and TCRdist sequence similarity was added when clustering was performed within HLA-allele-positive subsets. Co-occurrence clustering excluded repertoires with fewer than 30,000 or more than 120,000 public chains, plus five with anomalous nucleotide sharing. In TCRdb, the immuneACCESS table is reduced to in-frame sequences with V and J assigned. These tables do not hold every clone; where another copy was compared, an unresolved V gene accounts for under half, and the others remain unexplained. The V and J calls and clone size were taken over from that table, and D and trimming were inferred from the DNA. The sample records some 40,000 clones, approximately 82% of which are singletons. The ten largest clones capture under 12% of the sample.

This clone was detected a few times. What antigen it recognizes has not been identified. Base qualities are not recorded, but no much larger clone differs from it by a single base. In total, 630 or so healthy bone marrow donors made up the cohort. At the time of sampling, all cohort members were nominally healthy, though unrecorded immune exposures were likely present. The donor tested CMV seropositive, placing the donor among the approximately 310 seropositive members of the cohort. Each donor provided a peripheral blood sample, and peripheral blood mononuclear cells were used for TCR beta sequencing. Genomic DNA was extracted from the blood cell samples with the Qiagen DNeasy Blood Extraction Kit. Trimming removed 1 base from V and 5 bases from J; the gene matches leave 7 bases unexplained. Including cysteine and phenylalanine, the CDR3 has 16 amino acids. Just the 48-base CDR3 DNA is kept, in frame starting at base 1. The germline V gene specifies LGHNA as CDR1 and YNFKEQ as CDR2.

On the study overall, not on this receptor specifically: In a later analysis, around 17,000 TCR beta sequences were associated with specific HLA alleles at a false discovery rate of 0.05. Assigning TCR associations to individual alleles was difficult when HLA alleles, especially DR and DQ, strongly co-occurred. The earlier analysis of 587 of the donors excluded 15 to 20 rarely observed V segments, including chromosome 9 orphons, because counts were too low. Most CMV-associated TCR beta chains appeared to be HLA-restricted in a later analysis, and the HLA associations seemed to be driven largely by CMV exposure. In a later genetic analysis, fewer N-insertions in productive TCRs were reported among donors in an Asian-associated ancestry cluster than the roughly 640-donor mean. According to a later analysis, TCR association rates differed among HLA loci, with DRB1 alleles showing the most associated TCRs and HLA-C alleles showing the fewest. A further reported finding was that TCR beta sequences accurately predicted the HLA-A and HLA-B alleles for most subjects in the first cohort. Linkage disequilibrium might explain the correlated functional status among segregating V segments, but an unknown experimental factor could not be ruled out. Because HLA typing was missing for some donors at each locus, association tests included only the typed subset. The cohort was sequenced for TCR beta chains only, and without alpha or paired-chain data the features that could be detected were limited. It was suggested by the authors that the approach could potentially be generalized to other disease states and immunological phenotypes. V-gene and J-gene trimming of TCR beta chains was associated with a missense DCLRE1C variant in a later genetic analysis, and the association was replicated in an independent cohort. Across donors, most TCR sequences were observed very rarely, whereas some public TCRs were present in many individuals. According to a later analysis, parvovirus B19, influenza, CMV and Epstein-Barr virus appeared linked to several top co-occurrence clusters. In vitro tests confirmed that a few of the cytomegalovirus-associated TCR beta chains recognize cytomegalovirus antigens. Some IMGT-functional V segments, including TRBV6-2 and TRBV6-3, could not be distinguished by the 87-base-pair reads and were therefore excluded. Broadly in line with IMGT annotations, most TCR beta V segments showed up in productive rearrangements about 87% or about 30% of the time in an earlier analysis of approximately 600 of the donors. In a later analysis, HLA-associated TCR beta chains showed more clonal expansion and lower generation probabilities than non-associated chains that were equally common. In the study, 164 TCR beta chains were listed as associated with cytomegalovirus. A group of highly shared sequence variants was considered likely to be a technical artifact of the sequencing pipeline. The classifier was reported to diagnose cytomegalovirus status with high specificity and sensitivity in both the original cohort and the validation cohort. CMV serostatus was the only immune exposure information available for the cohort. Presence/absence analyses assumed roughly uniform sequencing depth across donors, an assumption that may not hold.

The sample was PBMCs. This receptor chain uses TRBV4-2 and TRBJ1-5; TRBD1 matches 8 bases in the middle. The clonotype originates from a woman aged 18-35 years in good health and CMV-seropositive. The DNA reads as follows: TGTGCCAGCAGCCAAGTCCCGGACAGGGCAGATCAGCCCCAGCATTTT. Its coded protein is CASSQVPDRADQPQHF.